The text below deals with one T cell receptor (beta chain). This sample stems from a study of neurological immune-mediated disorders. TCRdb used MiXCR to reprocess the 5' RACE reads, holding one entry per CDR3 protein. The table includes over 35,000 distinct CDR3 sequences, 10% to 15% detected once. This clonotype originated in a female donor in good health. Material for sequencing was PBMCs.

The CDR3 DNA is TGCGAGAGCAGCTCGGGCGACAGCTTTAACTATGGCTACACCTTC. Protein: CESSSGDSFNYGYTF. V and J are TRBV5-1 and TRBJ1-2, with a possible D match to TRBD1 (5 bases). In germline, CDR1 is SGHRS, CDR2 YFSETQ. This CDR3 is 15 amino acids long.